The 29 T cell receptor beta chains below come from one sample, sequenced in a study of cytomegalovirus exposure and HLA in healthy donors (dated by TCRdb to about 2017). Library preparation was by the immunoSEQ multiplex PCR assay. For the multiplex PCR, a mixture combining 60 forward primers for TCR Vbeta segments and 13 reverse primers for TCR Jbeta segments was used. TCRdb limited this immuneACCESS table to in-frame rearrangements with V and J called. A share of clones is missing; checked studies link under half to unresolved V genes, and the rest is unexplained. The sample has roughly 100,000 clones on record, roughly 80% of them singletons. The ten largest make up approximately 6.9% of the sample. The sequenced material came from PBMCs. The receptors shown here come from a man aged 25-40 years in good health and CMV-seropositive.

The CDR3 DNA is TGCGCCAGCAGCCTTTCTCCCCGGACAGGGGGCACAGATACGCAGTATTTT. Translating it yields CASSLSPRTGGTDTQYF. The chain links TRBV5-1 to TRBJ2-3, with 9 bases that match TRBD1. Trimming at V came to 4 bases and at J to 1 base, leaving 10 bases not matched to a gene. The germline CDR1 and CDR2 sequences are SGHRS and YFSETQ. The CDR3 sequence is 17 residues long.

The V and J genes are TRBV10-3 and TRBJ1-1; weak D call: TRBD1 (6 bases). Looked up from germline, CDR1 is ENHRY and CDR2 is SYGVKD. The V end lost 8 bases, the J end lost 3 bases, and 13 bases lay between the germline ends. This CDR3 region has 13 residues. The CDR3 DNA reads TGTGCCATCCGCGGACAGTCCTACACTGAAGCTTTCTTT. This sequence encodes CAIRGQSYTEAFF.

The V call is TRBV30, the J call TRBJ1-4; D perhaps matches TRBD1 (6 bases). V was clipped by 0 bases and J by 8 bases, with 25 bases between them. This CDR3 has 18 residues. CDR1 is GTSNPN and CDR2 is SVGIG in the germline V gene (reference sequence). CDR3 nucleotides: TGTGCCTGGAGTGTAGGCCCGGGACAACAGACGCTTAGGGAAAAACTGTTTTTT. It translates to CAWSVGPGQQTLREKLFF.

The sample holds one count of this clone. The chain carries TRBV5-8 and TRBJ2-3, with 8 bases identical to TRBD2. Germline V gene data show CDR1 as SGHTS and CDR2 as YDEGEE. Germline trimming cut 4 bases from V and 4 bases from J; bases unmatched to any gene: 8. The CDR3 totals 15 residues. CDR3 region: CASSDTGRESDTQYF. In DNA form, the CDR3 reads TGTGCCAGCAGCGATACCGGGAGGGAATCAGATACGCAGTATTTT.

This chain uses TRBV19 with TRBJ2-5; 7 bases map to TRBD1. The V gene's germline CDR1 is LNHDA and CDR2 SQIVND (reference sequence). This CDR3 has 14 amino acids. V was clipped by 3 bases and J by 3 bases; unmatched bases: 4. CDR3 sequence: CASSIQGGEETQYF. CDR3 DNA: TGTGCCAGTAGTATCCAAGGGGGCGAAGAGACCCAGTACTTC.

This clone has more than one count but fewer than ten. This chain links TRBV21-1 with TRBJ2-3; the table's TRBD1 call for D was not verified on the DNA. TRBV21-1 is deemed a pseudogene. This CDR3 contains 16 residues. As DNA, the CDR3 is TGTGCCAGCAGCCTACAAGCAGGGGCGCCTACAGATACGCAGTATTTT. Translating gives CASSLQAGAPTDTQYF.

In its sample, this clone was seen once. The V and J genes are TRBV10-3 and TRBJ2-7; 8 bases agree with TRBD1. V was pared by 2 bases and J by 2 bases, with 2 bases of the junction left unmatched. The CDR3 has 14 amino acids. CDR1 is ENHRY, CDR2 SYGVKD, per germline. The CDR3 loop is CAISEGQGTYEQYF. The CDR3 nucleotides are TGTGCCATCAGTGAGGGACAGGGAACCTACGAGCAGTACTTC.

The table lists this clone with a count of one. The chain has TRBV11-2 and TRBJ2-3; D may be TRBD2 (5 bases). The CDR3 is 14 amino acids. V shed 5 bases and J shed 7 bases, with 16 bases lying between them. Looked up from germline, CDR1 is SGHAT and CDR2 is FQNNGV. CDR3: CASSQTRTRNTQYF. For the CDR3, the DNA is TGTGCCAGCAGCCAGACTCGGACTCGAAATACGCAGTATTTT.

The gene calls are TRBV7-9 and TRBJ2-2; D call uncertain. V was clipped by 6 bases and J by 7 bases, with 12 bases between them. CDR1 is SEHNR and CDR2 is FQNEAQ in the germline V gene (reference sequence). The CDR3 consists of 13 residues. The CDR3 loop is CASRVEVGGELFF. As DNA, the CDR3 is TGTGCCAGCAGGGTAGAGGTCGGCGGGGAGCTGTTTTTT.

The chain is built from TRBV6-6 and TRBJ2-1; the match to TRBD2 covers 8 bases. The CDR3 runs to 14 residues. Germline CDR1 MNHNY, CDR2 SVGAGI (reference sequence). V lost 4 bases and J lost 8; bases outside the gene matches: 7. This CDR3 is CASSFTGGRDEQFF. CDR3 nucleotides: TGTGCCAGCAGTTTCACGGGGGGGCGGGATGAGCAGTTCTTC.

The genes are TRBV27 and TRBJ2-3, with TRBD1 identical over 11 bases. Germline V gene sequence: CDR1 MNHEY, CDR2 SMNVEV (reference sequence). The V segment lost 5 bases and the J segment 4 bases; nucleotides outside the gene matches: 8. CDR3 length: 16 amino acids. In DNA, the CDR3 is TGTGCCAGCAGTCTCGGGACAGGGGGTGCACCAGATACGCAGTATTTT. Amino acids: CASSLGTGGAPDTQYF.

The genes are TRBV19 and TRBJ2-2; TRBD1 matches 7 bases. V dropped 5 bases and J dropped 0; count of bases not matched to a gene: 6. Germline V gene lookup returns CDR1 LNHDA and CDR2 SQIVND (reference sequence). This CDR3 contains 16 residues. The CDR3 nucleotides are TGTGCCAGTAGTCGTCTGACAGGGTCGAACACCGGGGAGCTGTTTTTT. The encoded protein is CASSRLTGSNTGELFF.

This clone was observed a few times. The rearrangement joins TRBV5-4 to TRBJ1-6, with D tentatively TRBD1 (6 bases). The germline gives CDR1 SGHNT, CDR2 YYREEE (reference sequence). This CDR3 is built from 16 residues. Trimming took 4 bases from V and 0 from J, leaving 11 bases between them. The CDR3 loop reads CASSQQGSSYNSPLHF. CDR3 coding DNA: TGTGCCAGCAGCCAACAGGGTAGCTCCTATAATTCACCCCTCCACTTT.

This chain uses TRBV5-1 with TRBJ2-5; 8 bases are a match to TRBD2. The CDR3 covers 13 residues. Germline V CDR1 and CDR2: SGHRS, YFSETQ. The J segment lost 5 bases and the V segment lost 7 bases, leaving 7 bases of the junction unmatched. The CDR3 loop is CASRRPSGETQYF. The CDR3 coding sequence is TGCGCCAGCCGGAGGCCTAGCGGGGAGACCCAGTACTTC. The entire variable domain, with the rest obtained from reference TRBV5-1 and TRBJ2-5, is as follows: KAGVTQTPRYLIKTRGQQVTLSCSPISGHRSVSWYQQTPGQGLQFLFEYFSETQRNKGNFPGRFSGRQFSNSRSEMNVSTLELGDSALYLCASRRPSGETQYFGPGTRLLVL.

This chain links TRBV5-1 with TRBJ2-7, with D tentatively TRBD1 (5 bases). CDR1 and CDR2 from the germline V gene are SGHRS and YFSETQ. The CDR3 has 14 residues. Trimming shortened V by 2 bases and J by 3 bases, and 12 bases separated the two germline ends. CDR3: CASSFREGNYEQYF. DNA of the CDR3: TGCGCCAGCAGCTTCAGGGAAGGGAACTACGAGCAGTACTTC.

Only a few counts were recorded for this clone. The germline gene is not matched at one end of the junction; a read error may be the cause. The gene calls are TRBV2 and TRBJ1-5, with D uncertain. There are 13 residues in the CDR3. CDR1 is SNHLY and CDR2 is FYNNEI in the germline V gene. The CDR3, as DNA: TGTGCCAGCAGCGAAGGGCCCAATCAGCCCCAGCATTTT. Translated, it gives CASSEGPNQPQHF.

This chain connects TRBV29-1 to TRBJ2-3, with TRBD2 matching 9 bases. After removal of 1 base from V and 2 bases from J, the junction contained 1 base not matched to a gene. This CDR3 has 14 amino acids. From germline, CDR1 is SQVTM and CDR2 ANQGSEA. CDR3 amino acids: CSVEVAGVTDTQYF. The CDR3 DNA follows: TGCAGCGTTGAAGTAGCGGGGGTCACAGATACGCAGTATTTT.

The chain links TRBV5-1 to TRBJ2-5; 7 bases line up with TRBD2. This CDR3 spans 13 amino acids. V was pared by 3 bases and J by 5 bases, with 4 bases of the junction left unmatched. In germline, CDR1 is SGHRS, CDR2 YFSETQ. The CDR3 is CASSWGGSETQYF. CDR3 nucleotides: TGCGCCAGCAGCTGGGGAGGGTCCGAGACCCAGTACTTC.

DNA for the CDR3: TGTGCCAGCAGCTTAACGGACAGGGGCCGTGGCTACACCTTC. It codes for CASSLTDRGRGYTF. The chain joins TRBV7-9 to TRBJ1-2; 9 nucleotides align to TRBD1. Looked up from germline, CDR1 is SEHNR and CDR2 is FQNEAQ (reference sequence). The CDR3 length is 14 residues. V was clipped by 2 bases and J by 7 bases; unmatched bases: 5.

The V and J genes are TRBV6-5 and TRBJ2-2, with a possible D match to TRBD2 (6 bases). The CDR3 length is 14 residues. V lost 2 bases, J lost 6 bases, and 10 bases lay in between. Germline V gene sequence: CDR1 MNHEY, CDR2 SVGAGI. The chain's CDR3 is CASSYRGYAGELFF. In nucleotides, the CDR3 is TGTGCCAGCAGTTACCGGGGGTATGCCGGGGAGCTGTTTTTT.

The rearrangement joins TRBV5-1 to TRBJ2-3, with 8 bases identical to TRBD2. The CDR3 contains 14 residues. Trimming at V came to 3 bases and at J to 5 bases, leaving 5 bases not matched to a gene. Germline V gene data show CDR1 as SGHRS and CDR2 as YFSETQ. As DNA, the CDR3 is TGCGCCAGCAGCTCCGGGGGGGCCCAAGATACGCAGTATTTT. Its translation: CASSSGGAQDTQYF.

The rearrangement joins TRBV13 to TRBJ2-7; 11 nucleotides match TRBD2. V gave up 4 bases and J gave up 10 bases; unmatched junction bases: 12. The CDR3 is 15 residues long. The germline gives CDR1 PRHDT, CDR2 FYEKMQ (reference sequence). The CDR3 loop is CASSSLGSSGGAQYF. CDR3 coding DNA: TGTGCCAGCAGCTCCCTTGGGAGTAGCGGGGGGGCACAGTACTTC.

The V gene is TRBV7-9, the J gene TRBJ1-2; possibly TRBD1 for D (5 bases). V was clipped by 1 base and J by 4 bases, with 13 bases between them. The CDR3 has 15 residues. Germline V gives CDR1 SEHNR, CDR2 FQNEAQ (reference sequence). The CDR3 region has the DNA TGTGCCAGCAGCTTAGAGGGGATTGGGGCCTATGGCTACACCTTC. The encoded protein is CASSLEGIGAYGYTF.

J is TRBJ1-5 and V is TRBV7-2; D not certain. CDR3 size: 12 residues. Trimming pared 0 bases from V and 7 bases from J, leaving 4 bases between. Germline loops: CDR1 SGHTA, CDR2 FQGNSA. The CDR3 loop is CASSLALQPQHF. The CDR3, as DNA: TGTGCCAGCAGCTTAGCTCTGCAGCCCCAGCATTTT.

The gene calls are TRBV2 and TRBJ2-2; 10 bases fit TRBD1. The junction had 8 bases not matched to a gene; V was cut back by 5 bases and J by 5 bases. CDR1 and CDR2 from the germline V gene are SNHLY and FYNNEI. CDR3 length: 16 amino acids. CDR3 in DNA: TGTGCCAGCAGTAAACGCGGGACAGGGGAAACCGGGGAGCTGTTTTTT. Residues: CASSKRGTGETGELFF.

This clone was observed a handful of times. The chain uses TRBV4-2 and TRBJ2-1, with D possibly matching TRBD1 (5 bases). Deletions cut 0 bases from V and 5 bases from J, with 14 bases between. The CDR3 contains 16 residues. Germline V CDR1 and CDR2: LGHNA, YNFKEQ. Here the CDR3 DNA reads TGTGCCAGCAGCCAAGACGGGCAGGGCATTAACAATGAGCAGTTCTTC. Its protein is CASSQDGQGINNEQFF.

V is TRBV4-2 and J is TRBJ1-1; D perhaps matches TRBD1 (5 bases). Germline assignment: CDR1 LGHNA and CDR2 YNFKEQ. Trimming cost V 1 base and J 0 bases, with 9 bases left between them. The CDR3 sequence is 15 residues long. CDR3 coding DNA: TGTGCCAGCAGCCAAGGGGCAGGGATGAACACTGAAGCTTTCTTT. As protein: CASSQGAGMNTEAFF.

This clone appeared once. This rearrangement joins TRBV6-1 to TRBJ1-3, with a weak D call TRBD1 (6 bases). The CDR3 contains 14 residues. The germline V gene has CDR1 MNHNS and CDR2 SASEGT. Trimming cost V 4 bases and J 4 bases, with 11 bases left between them. CDR3 DNA sequence: TGTGCCAGCAGTGCAACAGGGTTCGGAAACACCATATATTTT. It translates to CASSATGFGNTIYF.

The V gene is TRBV27, the J gene TRBJ2-7; 8 bases agree with TRBD1. After removal of 7 bases from V and 5 bases from J, the junction contained 7 bases not matched to a gene. The CDR3 is made up of 13 amino acids. Per germline, CDR1 MNHEY and CDR2 SMNVEV (reference sequence). For the CDR3, the DNA is TGTGCCAGCAACGTCAGGGGGCCCCACGAGCAGTACTTC. It translates to CASNVRGPHEQYF.